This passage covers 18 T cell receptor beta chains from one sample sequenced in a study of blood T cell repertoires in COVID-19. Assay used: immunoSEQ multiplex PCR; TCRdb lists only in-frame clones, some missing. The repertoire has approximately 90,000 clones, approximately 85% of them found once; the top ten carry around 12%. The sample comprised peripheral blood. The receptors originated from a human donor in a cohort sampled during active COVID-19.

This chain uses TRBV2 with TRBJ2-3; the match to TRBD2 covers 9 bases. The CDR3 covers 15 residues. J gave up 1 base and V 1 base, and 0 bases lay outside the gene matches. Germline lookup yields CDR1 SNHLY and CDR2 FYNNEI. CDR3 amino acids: CASSEGGGGTDTQYF. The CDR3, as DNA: TGTGCCAGCAGTGAAGGCGGGGGGGGCACAGATACGCAGTATTTT. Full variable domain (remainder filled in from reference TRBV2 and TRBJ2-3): EPEVTQTPSHQVTQMGQEVILRCVPISNHLYFYWYRQILGQKVEFLVSFYNNEISEKSEIFDDQFSVERPDGSNFTLKIRSTKLEDSAMYFCASSEGGGGTDTQYFGPGTRLTVL.

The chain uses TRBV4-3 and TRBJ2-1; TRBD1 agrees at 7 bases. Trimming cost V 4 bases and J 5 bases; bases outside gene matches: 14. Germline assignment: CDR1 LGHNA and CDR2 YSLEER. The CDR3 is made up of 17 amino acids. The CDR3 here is CASSPGPKGTVNNEQFF. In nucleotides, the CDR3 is TGCGCCAGCAGCCCCGGGCCAAAGGGGACAGTGAACAATGAGCAGTTCTTC.

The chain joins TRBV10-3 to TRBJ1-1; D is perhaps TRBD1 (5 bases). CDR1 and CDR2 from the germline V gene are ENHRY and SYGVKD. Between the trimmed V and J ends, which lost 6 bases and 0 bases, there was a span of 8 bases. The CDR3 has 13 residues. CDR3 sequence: CAIRLQVNTEAFF. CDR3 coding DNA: TGTGCCATCAGGTTACAGGTGAACACTGAAGCTTTCTTT.

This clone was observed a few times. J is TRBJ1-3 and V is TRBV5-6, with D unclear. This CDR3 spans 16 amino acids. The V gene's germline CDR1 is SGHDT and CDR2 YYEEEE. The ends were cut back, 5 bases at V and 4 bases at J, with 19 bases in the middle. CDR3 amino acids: CASSASHSESGNTIYF. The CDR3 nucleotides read TGTGCCAGCAGTGCTTCCCACAGTGAATCCGGAAACACCATATATTTT.

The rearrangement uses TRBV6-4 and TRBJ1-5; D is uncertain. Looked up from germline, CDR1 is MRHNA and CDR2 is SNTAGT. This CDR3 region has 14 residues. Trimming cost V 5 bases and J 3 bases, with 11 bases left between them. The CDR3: CASSQEHFNQPQHF. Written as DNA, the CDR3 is TGTGCCAGCAGTCAGGAACACTTCAATCAGCCCCAGCATTTT.

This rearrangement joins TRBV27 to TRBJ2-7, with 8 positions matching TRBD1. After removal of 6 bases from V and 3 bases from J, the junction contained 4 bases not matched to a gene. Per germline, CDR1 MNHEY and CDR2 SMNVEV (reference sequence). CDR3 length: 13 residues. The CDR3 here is CASSLDRDYEQYF. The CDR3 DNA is TGTGCCAGCAGCCTGGACAGGGACTACGAGCAGTACTTC.

CDR3 bases: TGTGCCAGCTCACTTCGGGAGGCGTCAGATACGCAGTATTTT. Protein product: CASSLREASDTQYF. The V and J genes are TRBV18 and TRBJ2-3; 7 bases match TRBD2. The CDR3 is 14 residues long. Unmatched junction bases numbered 5, after V lost 4 bases and J lost 4 bases. Germline V lookup: CDR1 KGHSH, CDR2 LQKENI.

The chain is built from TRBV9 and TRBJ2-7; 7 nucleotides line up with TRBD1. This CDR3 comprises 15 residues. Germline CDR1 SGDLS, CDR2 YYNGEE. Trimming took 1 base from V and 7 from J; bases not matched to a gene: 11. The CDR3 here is CASSVSGRGQREQYF. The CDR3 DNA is TGTGCCAGCAGCGTAAGTGGAAGGGGGCAGAGGGAGCAGTACTTC.

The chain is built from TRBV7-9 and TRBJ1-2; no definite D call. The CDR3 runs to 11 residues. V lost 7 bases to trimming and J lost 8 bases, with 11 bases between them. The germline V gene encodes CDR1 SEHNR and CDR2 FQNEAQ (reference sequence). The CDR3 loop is CASIPRCGYTF. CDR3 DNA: TGTGCCAGCATTCCTAGGTGCGGCTACACCTTC.

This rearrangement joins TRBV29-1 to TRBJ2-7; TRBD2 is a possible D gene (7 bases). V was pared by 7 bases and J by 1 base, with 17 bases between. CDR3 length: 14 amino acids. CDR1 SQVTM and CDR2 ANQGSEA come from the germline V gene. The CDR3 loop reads CSASGGRGSYEQYF. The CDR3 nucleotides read TGCAGCGCCTCGGGGGGCCGGGGATCCTACGAGCAGTACTTC.

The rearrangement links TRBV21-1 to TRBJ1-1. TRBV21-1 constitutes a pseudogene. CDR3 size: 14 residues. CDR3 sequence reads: CASPRRKGGVEAFF. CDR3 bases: TGTGCCAGCCCCAGAAGGAAGGGGGGGGTTGAAGCTTTCTTT.

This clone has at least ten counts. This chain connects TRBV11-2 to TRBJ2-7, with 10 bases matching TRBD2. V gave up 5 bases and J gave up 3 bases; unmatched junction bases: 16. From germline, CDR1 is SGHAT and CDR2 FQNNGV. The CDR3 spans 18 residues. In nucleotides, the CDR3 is TGTGCCAGCAGCCCATTGGGGCGGCTAGCGGGAGCGGGCTACGAGCAGTACTTC. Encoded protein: CASSPLGRLAGAGYEQYF.

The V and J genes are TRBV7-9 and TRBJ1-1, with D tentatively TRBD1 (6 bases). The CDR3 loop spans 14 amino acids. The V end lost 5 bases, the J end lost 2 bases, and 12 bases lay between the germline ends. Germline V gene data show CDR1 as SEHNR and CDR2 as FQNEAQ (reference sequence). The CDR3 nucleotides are TGTGCCAGCAGCCCCAGGGGACAAAACACTGAAGCTTTCTTT. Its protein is CASSPRGQNTEAFF.

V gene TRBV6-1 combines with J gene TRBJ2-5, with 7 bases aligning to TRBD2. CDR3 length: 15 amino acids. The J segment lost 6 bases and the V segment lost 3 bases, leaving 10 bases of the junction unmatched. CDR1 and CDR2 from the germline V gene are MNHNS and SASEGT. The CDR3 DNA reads TGTGCCAGCAGTGACCTGGCGGGAGTGGAACAGACCCAGTACTTC. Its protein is CASSDLAGVEQTQYF.

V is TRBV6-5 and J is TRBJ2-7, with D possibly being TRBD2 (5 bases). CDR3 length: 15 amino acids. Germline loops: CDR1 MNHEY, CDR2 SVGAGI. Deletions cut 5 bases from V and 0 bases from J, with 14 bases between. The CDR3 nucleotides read TGTGCCAGCAGTCGGGATGCGGGTCTCTCCTACGAGCAGTACTTC. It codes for CASSRDAGLSYEQYF.

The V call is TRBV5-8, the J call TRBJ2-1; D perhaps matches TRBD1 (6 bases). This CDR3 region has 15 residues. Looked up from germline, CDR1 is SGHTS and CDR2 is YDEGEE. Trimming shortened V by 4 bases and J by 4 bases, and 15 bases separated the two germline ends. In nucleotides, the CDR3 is TGTGCCAGCAGCCCCGGGACAACGGTTTACAATGAGCAGTTCTTC. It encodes CASSPGTTVYNEQFF.

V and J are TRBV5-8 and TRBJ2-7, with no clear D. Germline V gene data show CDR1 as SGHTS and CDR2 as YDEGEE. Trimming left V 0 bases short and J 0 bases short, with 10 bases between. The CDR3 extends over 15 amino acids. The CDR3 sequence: CASSLDSLSSYEQYF. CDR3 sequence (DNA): TGTGCCAGCAGCTTGGACTCCTTAAGCTCCTACGAGCAGTACTTC.

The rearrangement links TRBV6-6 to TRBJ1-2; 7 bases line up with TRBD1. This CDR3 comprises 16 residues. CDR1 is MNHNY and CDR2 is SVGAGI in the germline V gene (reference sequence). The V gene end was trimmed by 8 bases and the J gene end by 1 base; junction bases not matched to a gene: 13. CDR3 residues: CASRTTGTESNYGYTF. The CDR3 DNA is TGTGCCAGCCGTACCACCGGGACAGAAAGTAACTATGGCTACACCTTC.